The clone carrying this TCR beta chain appeared once. One end of the junction fails to match germline, which may point to a read error. Original processing methods: By means of reference gene primer amplification, nucleated cell counts were estimated. Some clones are missing from TCRdb's copy, which holds only in-frame ones; the method was immunoSEQ multiplex PCR. V, J and clone size are those of that table, while D and trimming were read from the DNA. The sample has about 190,000 clones; around four fifths are singletons. The data originate from a study of blood T cell repertoires in COVID-19. Turning to the study itself: Acute and convalescent COVID-19 samples came from the United States, Italy and Spain.

This CDR3 has 13 residues. The source material was peripheral blood. The TCR was taken from a woman aged 80 or older with active or convalescent COVID-19. V is TRBV12-3 or TRBV12-4 and J is TRBJ2-7; 11 positions agree with TRBD2. CDR3 region: CASSAALAGAPNF. DNA of the CDR3: TGTGCCAGCAGTGCGGCACTAGCGGGGGCCCCAAACTTC.